The rows below give T cell receptor beta chains drawn from one sample of a study of cytomegalovirus exposure and HLA in healthy donors. TCRdb keeps only in-frame clones here, not all; method: immunoSEQ multiplex PCR. In the table there are about 160,000 clones, around 72% of which are singletons. Material: PBMCs. The source is a woman between 45 and 60 years old in good health and CMV-seropositive. Both conserved end residues are part of each CDR3. D genes are given only for firm matches. Expanded clones are given a class, and other clones once, few, many or no size at all.

j_call | v_call | d_call | clone_size | cdr3_aa | cdr3_nt
TRBJ1-1 | TRBV21-1 | - | - | CASSIWVKRRDTEAFF | TGTGCCAGCAGCATATGGGTAAAGAGACGGGACACTGAAGCTTTCTTT
TRBJ1-2 | TRBV30 | - | few | CAWNPGDNYGYTF | TGTGCCTGGAATCCCGGGGATAACTATGGCTACACCTTC
TRBJ2-3 | TRBV2 | - | - | CASLEAASTDTQYF | TGTGCCAGCCTTGAGGCGGCTAGCACAGATACGCAGTATTTT
TRBJ1-2 | TRBV5-6 | TRBD1 | once | CASSPGQLYGYTF | TGTGCCAGCAGTCCGGGACAGCTCTATGGCTACACCTTC
TRBJ2-1 | TRBV27 | TRBD2 | - | CASSLLAGRYNEQFF | TGTGCCAGCAGTCTACTAGCGGGGCGATACAATGAGCAGTTCTTC
TRBJ2-7 | TRBV28 | TRBD2 | - | CASSPSSGNVYEQYF | TGTGCCAGCAGTCCCTCTAGCGGGAACGTCTACGAGCAGTACTTC
TRBJ1-5 | TRBV19 | - | - | CASSISGLENQSQHF | TGTGCCAGTAGTATCTCGGGGTTAGAGAATCAGTCCCAGCATTTT
TRBJ1-6 | TRBV10-1 | TRBD1 | few | CASSGTASSPLHF | TGCGCCAGCAGCGGGACAGCTAGTTCACCCCTCCACTTT
TRBJ2-5 | TRBV5-6 | TRBD2 | - | CASSLTSGGIETQYF | TGTGCCAGCAGCCTGACTAGCGGGGGGATCGAGACCCAGTACTTC
TRBJ2-5 | TRBV7-2 | - | - | CASSLARETQYF | TGTGCCAGCAGCTTAGCCAGGGAGACCCAGTACTTC
TRBJ2-3 | TRBV6-4 | - | - | CASSAGTSTDTQYF | TGTGCCAGCAGTGCCGGGACTAGCACAGATACGCAGTATTTT
TRBJ2-7 | TRBV5-6 | - | - | CASSRGAGYEQYF | TGTGCCAGCAGCCGGGGGGCTGGCTACGAGCAGTACTTC
TRBJ1-4 | TRBV7-6 | TRBD1 | few | CASSPAGTGYEKLFF | TGTGCCAGCAGCCCCGCCGGGACAGGGTACGAAAAACTGTTTTTT
TRBJ2-3 | TRBV29-1 | TRBD2 | - | CSVDKAGVSTDTQYF | TGCAGCGTGGACAAAGCGGGGGTTAGCACAGATACGCAGTATTTT
TRBJ2-2 | TRBV10-3 | TRBD1 | few | CASTQGVNTGELFF | TGTGCCAGCACCCAGGGGGTGAACACCGGGGAGCTGTTTTTT
TRBJ1-6 | TRBV19 | TRBD1 | - | CASKPGQGAYSPLHF | TGTGCCAGTAAGCCGGGACAGGGGGCTTATTCACCCCTCCACTTT
TRBJ1-1 | TRBV5-1 | - | - | CASSLDSTEAFF | TGCGCCAGCAGCCTGGACAGCACTGAAGCTTTCTTT
TRBJ2-4 | TRBV7-2 | TRBD1 | - | CASSLYSDRELLAKNSQYF | TGTGCCAGCAGCTTATACTCGGACAGGGAGCTTCTAGCCAAAAACAGTCAGTACTTC
TRBJ2-2 | TRBV6-6 | TRBD1 | - | CASRETGGQTGELFF | TGTGCCAGCAGGGAGACAGGGGGCCAGACCGGGGAGCTGTTTTTT
TRBJ2-5 | TRBV29-1 | - | few | CSVGDSQETQYF | TGCAGCGTGGGGGACTCCCAAGAGACCCAGTACTTC
TRBJ1-1 | TRBV27 | - | - | CASSGVRGGNTEAFF | TGTGCCAGCAGTGGGGTGAGGGGAGGGAACACTGAAGCTTTCTTT
TRBJ2-6 | TRBV5-5 | - | few | CASSFGSGANGLTF | TGTGCCAGCAGCTTTGGCTCTGGGGCCAACGGCCTGACTTTC
TRBJ1-4 | TRBV2 | TRBD1 | - | CASSRDRGSEKLFF | TGTGCCAGCAGTCGGGACAGGGGTAGTGAAAAACTGTTTTTT
TRBJ1-1 | TRBV6-5 | - | - | CASSEQQGLEAFF | TGTGCCAGCAGTGAACAACAGGGTTTGGAAGCTTTCTTT
TRBJ1-1 | TRBV27 | - | few | CASSLSGGRTDTEAFF | TGTGCCAGCAGTTTAAGCGGCGGAAGAACGGACACTGAAGCTTTCTTT
TRBJ1-2 | TRBV28 | - | - | CASSFHSDGYTF | TGTGCCAGCAGTTTTCACAGTGATGGCTACACCTTC
TRBJ2-7 | TRBV5-1 | - | once | CASSLDGPEVGEQYF | TGCGCCAGCAGCTTGGACGGCCCGGAGGTGGGCGAGCAGTACTTC
TRBJ2-1 | TRBV23-1 | - | few | CASSYRSRSYNEQFF | TGCGCCAGCAGTTACAGGTCCCGCTCCTACAATGAGCAGTTCTTC
TRBJ2-1 | TRBV6-4 | TRBD2 | few | CASSDGTSDHNEQFF | TGTGCCAGCAGTGACGGGACTAGCGATCACAATGAGCAGTTCTTC
TRBJ2-1 | TRBV25-1 | TRBD2 | - | CASSGTGTSSHNEQFF | TGTGCCAGCAGTGGAACCGGGACTAGCAGTCACAATGAGCAGTTCTTC
TRBJ2-7 | TRBV5-5 | - | - | CASGREVEQYF | TGTGCCAGCGGCAGAGAGGTCGAGCAGTACTTC
TRBJ2-2 | TRBV25-1 | - | - | CASSEYGEAGELFF | TGTGCCAGCAGTGAATACGGCGAGGCCGGGGAGCTGTTTTTT
TRBJ1-3 | TRBV7-9 | - | once | CASRGVSGNTIYF | TGTGCCAGCCGGGGGGTATCGGGAAACACCATATATTTT
TRBJ1-2 | TRBV5-6 | - | few | CASSEITNYGYTF | TGTGCCAGCAGTGAGATCACTAACTATGGCTACACCTTC
TRBJ2-2 | TRBV18 | TRBD2 | - | CASSPRGDHTGELFF | TGTGCCAGCTCCCCTCGGGGGGACCACACCGGGGAGCTGTTTTTT
TRBJ1-5 | TRBV6-6 | TRBD1 | - | CASSYSQGASNQPQHF | TGTGCCAGCAGTTACTCCCAGGGGGCTAGCAATCAGCCCCAGCATTTT
TRBJ2-3 | TRBV5-1 | - | - | CASSLVAHPSADTQYF | TGCGCCAGCAGCTTGGTGGCCCACCCCAGCGCAGATACGCAGTATTTT
TRBJ2-3 | TRBV19 | - | - | CASRESSIDTQYF | TGTGCCAGTAGGGAGTCGAGTATAGATACGCAGTATTTT
TRBJ1-1 | TRBV28 | - | - | CASSSLAGNTEAFF | TGTGCCAGCAGTTCCCTGGCTGGGAACACTGAAGCTTTCTTT
TRBJ2-7 | TRBV11-2 | TRBD1 | few | CASSLGTGMVYEQYF | TGTGCCAGCAGCTTAGGGACAGGGATGGTGTACGAGCAGTACTTC
TRBJ2-3 | TRBV6-5 | - | - | CASRGRGLGTDTQYF | TGTGCCAGCAGGGGCAGGGGTCTAGGCACAGATACGCAGTATTTT
TRBJ2-5 | TRBV30 | TRBD1 | once | CAWTQGAVRETQYF | TGTGCCTGGACCCAGGGGGCGGTTAGAGAGACCCAGTACTTC
TRBJ2-7 | TRBV7-2 | - | - | CASSLSGTPPAGEQYF | TGTGCCAGCAGCTTAAGTGGTACCCCTCCAGCGGGCGAGCAGTACTTC
TRBJ2-5 | TRBV6-1 | - | - | CASSTQGGRETQYF | TGTGCCAGCAGTACGCAGGGTGGGAGGGAGACCCAGTACTTC
TRBJ1-5 | TRBV18 | - | - | CASSPDWNQPQHF | TGTGCCAGCTCACCCGACTGGAATCAGCCCCAGCATTTT
TRBJ2-7 | TRBV23-1 | TRBD1 | - | CASSQTTGGQDEQYF | TGCGCCAGCAGTCAAACGACAGGGGGGCAGGACGAGCAGTACTTC